The source of this TCR beta chain is a study of blood T cell repertoires in COVID-19. Study-wide context: From the United States, Italy and Spain came samples of acute and convalescent COVID-19. PBMCs, B-cell-depleted T cells, or T cells were the source of the cDNA or gDNA that made up the material.

Per the original data handling: Researchers report that nucleated cell counts were estimated from reference gene primer amplification. Assay: immunoSEQ multiplex PCR; the TCRdb copy retains only in-frame clones and omits some. The DNA gave D and trimming, while V, J and clone size come from that table. The data show 250,000 to 300,000 clones, with 82% seen just once and roughly 3% held by the top ten. The CDR3 has 17 amino acids. V trimming: 4 bases; J trimming: 6 bases; junction bases outside the gene matches: 13. Germline assignment: CDR1 MNHNS and CDR2 SASEGT. This clonotype was sampled from a woman aged 18-29 years with acute or convalescent COVID-19. V usage is TRBV6-1 and J usage is TRBJ1-4, with TRBD1 matching over 8 bases. What was sequenced was peripheral blood. This CDR3 is CASSVGAGGEPHEKLFF. CDR3 DNA sequence: TGTGCCAGCAGTGTAGGGGCAGGGGGCGAGCCTCATGAAAAACTGTTTTTT.